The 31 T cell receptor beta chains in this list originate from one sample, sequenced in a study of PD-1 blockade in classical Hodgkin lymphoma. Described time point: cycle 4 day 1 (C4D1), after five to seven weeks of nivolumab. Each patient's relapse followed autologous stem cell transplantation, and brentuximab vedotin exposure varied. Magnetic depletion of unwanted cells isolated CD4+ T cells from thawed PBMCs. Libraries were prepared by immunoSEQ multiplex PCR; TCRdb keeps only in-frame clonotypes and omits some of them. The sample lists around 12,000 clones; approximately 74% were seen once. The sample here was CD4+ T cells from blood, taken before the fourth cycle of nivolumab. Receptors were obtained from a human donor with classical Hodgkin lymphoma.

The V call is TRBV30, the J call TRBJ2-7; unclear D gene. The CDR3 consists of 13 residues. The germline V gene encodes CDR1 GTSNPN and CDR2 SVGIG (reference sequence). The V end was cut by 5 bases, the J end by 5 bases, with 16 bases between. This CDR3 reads CAWGPSASHEQYF. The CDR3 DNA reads TGTGCCTGGGGCCCCAGTGCGTCGCACGAGCAGTACTTC.

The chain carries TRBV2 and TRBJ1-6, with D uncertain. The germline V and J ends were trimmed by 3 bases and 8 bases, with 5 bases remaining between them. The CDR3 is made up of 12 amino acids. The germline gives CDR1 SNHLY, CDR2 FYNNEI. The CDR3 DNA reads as TGTGCCAGCAGTGAGACGTATTCACCCCTCCACTTT. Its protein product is CASSETYSPLHF.

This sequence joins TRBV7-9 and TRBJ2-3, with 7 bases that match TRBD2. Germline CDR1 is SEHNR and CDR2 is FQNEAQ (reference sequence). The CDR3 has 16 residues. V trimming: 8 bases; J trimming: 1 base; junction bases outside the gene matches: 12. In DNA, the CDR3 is TGTGCCAGCCAACCTAGGTCTAGCGGACGCACAGATACGCAGTATTTT. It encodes CASQPRSSGRTDTQYF. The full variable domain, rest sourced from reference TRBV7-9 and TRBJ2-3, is DTGVSQNPRHKITKRGQNVTFRCDPISEHNRLYWYRQTLGQGPEFLTYFQNEAQLEKSRLLSDRFSAERPKGSFSTLEIQRTEQGDSAMYLCASQPRSSGRTDTQYFGPGTRLTVL.

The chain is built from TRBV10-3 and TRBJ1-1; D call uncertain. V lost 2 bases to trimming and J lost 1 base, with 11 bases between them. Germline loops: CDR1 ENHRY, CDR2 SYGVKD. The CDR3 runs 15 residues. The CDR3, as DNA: TGTGCCATCAGTGAGCGGGGTGGAGCGAACACTGAAGCTTTCTTT. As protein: CAISERGGANTEAFF.

CDR3 sequence: CASSLDSPSTDTQYF. As DNA, the CDR3 is TGTGCCAGCAGCTTGGACAGTCCTAGCACAGATACGCAGTATTTT. V is TRBV5-4 and J is TRBJ2-3; D uncertain. V dropped 0 bases and J dropped 0 bases, with 8 bases sitting between them. Germline values: CDR1 SGHNT, CDR2 YYREEE (reference sequence). The CDR3 totals 15 residues.

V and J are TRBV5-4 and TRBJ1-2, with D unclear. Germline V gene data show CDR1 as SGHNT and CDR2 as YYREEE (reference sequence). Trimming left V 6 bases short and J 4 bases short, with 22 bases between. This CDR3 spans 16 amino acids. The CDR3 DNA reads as TGTGCCAGCACTCCCCCGGGATGGGTCTATACCTATGGCTACACCTTC. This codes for CASTPPGWVYTYGYTF.

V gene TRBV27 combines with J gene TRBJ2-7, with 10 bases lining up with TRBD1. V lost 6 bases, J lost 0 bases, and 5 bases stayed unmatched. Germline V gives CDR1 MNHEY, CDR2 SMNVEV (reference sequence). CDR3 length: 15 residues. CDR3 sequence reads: CASSRQGASSYEQYF. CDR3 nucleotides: TGTGCCAGCAGCCGACAGGGGGCGAGCTCCTACGAGCAGTACTTC.

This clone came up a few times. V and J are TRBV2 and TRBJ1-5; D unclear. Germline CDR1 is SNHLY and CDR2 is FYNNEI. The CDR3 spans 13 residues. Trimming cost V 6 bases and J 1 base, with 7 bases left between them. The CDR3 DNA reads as TGTGCCAGCAGCGACCTAAGCAATCAGCCCCAGCATTTT. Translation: CASSDLSNQPQHF.

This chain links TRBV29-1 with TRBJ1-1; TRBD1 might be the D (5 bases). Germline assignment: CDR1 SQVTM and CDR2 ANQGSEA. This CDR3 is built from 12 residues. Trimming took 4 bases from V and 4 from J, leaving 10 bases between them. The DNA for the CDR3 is TGCAGCGTTGCCGGGGGTCCCACTGAAGCTTTCTTT. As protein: CSVAGGPTEAFF.

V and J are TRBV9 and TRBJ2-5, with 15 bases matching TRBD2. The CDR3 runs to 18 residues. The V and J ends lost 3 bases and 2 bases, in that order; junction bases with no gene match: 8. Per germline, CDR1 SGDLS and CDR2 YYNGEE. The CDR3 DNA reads TGTGCCAGCAGCGCCGGGACTAGCGGGAGGCCCCCACAAGAGACCCAGTACTTC. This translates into CASSAGTSGRPPQETQYF.

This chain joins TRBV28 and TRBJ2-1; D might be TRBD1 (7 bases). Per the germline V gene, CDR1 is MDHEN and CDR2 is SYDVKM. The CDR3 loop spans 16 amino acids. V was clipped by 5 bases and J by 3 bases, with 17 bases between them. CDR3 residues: CASSTPGGRHYNEQFF. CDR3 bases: TGTGCCAGCAGTACCCCAGGGGGGAGGCACTACAATGAGCAGTTCTTC.

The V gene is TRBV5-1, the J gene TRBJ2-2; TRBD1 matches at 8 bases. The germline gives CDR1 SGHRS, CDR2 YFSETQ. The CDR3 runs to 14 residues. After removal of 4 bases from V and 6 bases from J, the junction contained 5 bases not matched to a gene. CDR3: CASSKDREAGELFF. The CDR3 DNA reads TGCGCCAGCAGCAAGGACAGGGAGGCCGGGGAGCTGTTTTTT. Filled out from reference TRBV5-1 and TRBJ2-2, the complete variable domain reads KAGVTQTPRYLIKTRGQQVTLSCSPISGHRSVSWYQQTPGQGLQFLFEYFSETQRNKGNFPGRFSGRQFSNSRSEMNVSTLELGDSALYLCASSKDREAGELFFGEGSRLTVL.

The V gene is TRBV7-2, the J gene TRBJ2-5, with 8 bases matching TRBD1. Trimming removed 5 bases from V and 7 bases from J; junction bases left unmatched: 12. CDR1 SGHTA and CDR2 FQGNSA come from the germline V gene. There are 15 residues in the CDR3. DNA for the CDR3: TGTGCCAGCAGCATCGGGACAGGTCGTGGGTTGACCCAGTACTTC. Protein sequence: CASSIGTGRGLTQYF. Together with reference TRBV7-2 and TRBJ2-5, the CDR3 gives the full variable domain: GAGVSQSPSNKVTEKGKDVELRCDPISGHTALYWYRQSLGQGLEFLIYFQGNSAPDKSGLPSDRFSAERTGGSVSTLTIQRTQQEDSAVYLCASSIGTGRGLTQYFGPGTRLLVL.

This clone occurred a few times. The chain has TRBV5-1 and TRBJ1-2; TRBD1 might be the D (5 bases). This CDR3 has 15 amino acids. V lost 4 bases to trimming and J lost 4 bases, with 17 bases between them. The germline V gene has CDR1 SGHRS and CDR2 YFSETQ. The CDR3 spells CASSPRVGGGYGYTF. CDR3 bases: TGCGCCAGCAGCCCCCGAGTGGGGGGAGGCTATGGCTACACCTTC.

CDR3 nucleotides: TGTGCCAGCAGCCCCTCCAGCGGGGCAAACACCATATATTTT. The encoded protein is CASSPSSGANTIYF. The rearrangement uses TRBV7-9 and TRBJ1-3; TRBD1 might be the D (5 bases). The ends were cut back, 5 bases at V and 6 bases at J, with 14 bases in the middle. Germline V CDR1 and CDR2: SEHNR, FQNEAQ (reference sequence). The CDR3 spans 14 residues.

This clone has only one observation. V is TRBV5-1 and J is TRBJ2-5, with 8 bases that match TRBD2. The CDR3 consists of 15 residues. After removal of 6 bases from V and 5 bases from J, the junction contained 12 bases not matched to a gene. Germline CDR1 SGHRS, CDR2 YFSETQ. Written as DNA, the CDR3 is TGCGCCAGCACCCGACTCGAAGCGGGAGTCGAGACCCAGTACTTC. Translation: CASTRLEAGVETQYF.

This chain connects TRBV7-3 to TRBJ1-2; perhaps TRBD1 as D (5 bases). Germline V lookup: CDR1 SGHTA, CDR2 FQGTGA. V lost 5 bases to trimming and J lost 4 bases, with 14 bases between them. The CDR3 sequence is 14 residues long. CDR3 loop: CASSPGPGSYGYTF. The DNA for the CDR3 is TGTGCCAGCAGCCCGGGACCTGGAAGCTATGGCTACACCTTC.

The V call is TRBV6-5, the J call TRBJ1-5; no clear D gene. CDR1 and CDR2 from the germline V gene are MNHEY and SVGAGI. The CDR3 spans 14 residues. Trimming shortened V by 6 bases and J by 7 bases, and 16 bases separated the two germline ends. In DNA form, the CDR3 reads TGTGCCAGCAGAAGGGCCGCTATGGGCCAGCCCCAGCATTTT. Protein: CASRRAAMGQPQHF.

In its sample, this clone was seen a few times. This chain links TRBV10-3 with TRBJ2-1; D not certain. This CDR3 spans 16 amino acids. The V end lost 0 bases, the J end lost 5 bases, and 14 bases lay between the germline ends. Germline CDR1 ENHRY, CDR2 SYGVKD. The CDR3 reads CAISESPTYLNNEQFF. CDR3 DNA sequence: TGTGCCATCAGTGAGTCCCCAACCTACCTCAACAATGAGCAGTTCTTC.

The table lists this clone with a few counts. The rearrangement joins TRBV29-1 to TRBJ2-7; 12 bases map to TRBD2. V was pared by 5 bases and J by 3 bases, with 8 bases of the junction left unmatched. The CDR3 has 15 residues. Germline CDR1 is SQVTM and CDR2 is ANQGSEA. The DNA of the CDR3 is TGCAGCGTTATCCCGACTAGCGGGAGTAACTACGAGCAGTACTTC. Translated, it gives CSVIPTSGSNYEQYF.

This CDR3 is CASTGKGQGGEKLFF. The CDR3 DNA follows: TGCGCCAGCACCGGAAAGGGACAGGGGGGTGAAAAACTGTTTTTT. The chain has TRBV5-1 and TRBJ1-4; 11 bases align to TRBD1. The CDR3 runs to 15 residues. V shed 6 bases, J shed 7 bases, and the junction held 8 bases outside the gene matches. Germline loops: CDR1 SGHRS, CDR2 YFSETQ.

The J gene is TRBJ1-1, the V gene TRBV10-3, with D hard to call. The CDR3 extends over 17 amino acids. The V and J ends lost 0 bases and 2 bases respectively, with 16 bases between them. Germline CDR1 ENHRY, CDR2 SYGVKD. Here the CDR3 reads CAISESWGLMSNTEAFF. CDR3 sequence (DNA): TGTGCCATCAGTGAGTCATGGGGTTTGATGTCTAACACTGAAGCTTTCTTT.

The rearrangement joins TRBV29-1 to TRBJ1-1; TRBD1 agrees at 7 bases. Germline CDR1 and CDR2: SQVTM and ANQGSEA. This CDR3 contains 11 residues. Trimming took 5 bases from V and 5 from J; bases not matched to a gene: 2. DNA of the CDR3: TGCAGCGTTCAGACAGGGACTGAAGCTTTCTTT. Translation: CSVQTGTEAFF.

The CDR3 DNA reads TGTGCCAGCAGCTCGCGGGAGTCGGGCGAGCAGTACTTC. Amino acids: CASSSRESGEQYF. This chain links TRBV7-2 with TRBJ2-7; 7 bases are a match to TRBD2. Trimming cost V 4 bases and J 6 bases; bases outside gene matches: 6. There are 13 residues in the CDR3. Per the germline V gene, CDR1 is SGHTA and CDR2 is FQGNSA.

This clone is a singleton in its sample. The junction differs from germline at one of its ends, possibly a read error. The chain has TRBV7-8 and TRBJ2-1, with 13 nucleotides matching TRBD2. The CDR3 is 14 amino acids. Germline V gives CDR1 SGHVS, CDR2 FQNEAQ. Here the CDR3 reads CANSPRTSGSQQFF. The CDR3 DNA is TGTGCCAACAGCCCCAGGACTAGCGGGAGTCAGCAGTTCTTC.

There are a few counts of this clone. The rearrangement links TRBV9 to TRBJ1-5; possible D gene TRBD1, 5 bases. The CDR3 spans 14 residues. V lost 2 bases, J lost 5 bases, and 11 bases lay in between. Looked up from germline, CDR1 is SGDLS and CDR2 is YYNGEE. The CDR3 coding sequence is TGTGCCAGCAGCGTGGGCCTAGGGGATCAGCCCCAGCATTTT. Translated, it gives CASSVGLGDQPQHF. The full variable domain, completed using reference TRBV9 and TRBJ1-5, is DSGVTQTPKHLITATGQRVTLRCSPRSGDLSVYWYQQSLDQGLQFLIQYYNGEERAKGNILERFSAQQFPDLHSELNLSSLELGDSALYFCASSVGLGDQPQHFGDGTRLSIL.

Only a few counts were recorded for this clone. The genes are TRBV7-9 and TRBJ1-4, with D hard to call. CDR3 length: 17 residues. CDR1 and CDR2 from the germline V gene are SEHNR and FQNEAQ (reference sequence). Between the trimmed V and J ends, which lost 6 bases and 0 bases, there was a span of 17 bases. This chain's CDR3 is CASSSARLLSTNEKLFF. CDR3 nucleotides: TGTGCCAGCAGTTCCGCCCGGTTGCTCTCAACTAATGAAAAACTGTTTTTT.

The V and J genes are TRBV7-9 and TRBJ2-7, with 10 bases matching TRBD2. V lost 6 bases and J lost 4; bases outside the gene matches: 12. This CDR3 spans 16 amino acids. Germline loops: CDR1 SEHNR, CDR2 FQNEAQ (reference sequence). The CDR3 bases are TGTGCCAGCAGTACTCCCCCTGGGACTAGCGTTTACGAGCAGTACTTC. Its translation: CASSTPPGTSVYEQYF.

CDR3 nucleotide sequence: TGCAGCGTACTCAAGGGGGGGATAGGCACTGAAGCTTTCTTT. Its protein product is CSVLKGGIGTEAFF. This rearrangement joins TRBV29-1 to TRBJ1-1; possible D gene TRBD1, 6 bases. The germline V and J ends were trimmed by 6 bases and 4 bases, with 18 bases remaining between them. Germline V gene lookup returns CDR1 SQVTM and CDR2 ANQGSEA. There are 14 residues in the CDR3.

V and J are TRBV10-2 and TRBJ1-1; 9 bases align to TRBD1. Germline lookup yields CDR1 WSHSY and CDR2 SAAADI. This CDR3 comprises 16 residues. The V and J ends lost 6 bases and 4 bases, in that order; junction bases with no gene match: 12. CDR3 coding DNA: TGCGCCAGCAGCGACCATCCGTGGACAGGGGTCACTGAAGCTTTCTTT. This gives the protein CASSDHPWTGVTEAFF.

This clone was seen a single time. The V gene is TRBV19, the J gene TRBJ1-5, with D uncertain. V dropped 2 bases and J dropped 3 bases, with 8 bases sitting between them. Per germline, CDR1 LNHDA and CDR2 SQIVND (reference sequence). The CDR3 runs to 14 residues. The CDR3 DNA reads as TGTGCCAGTAGTATAACGGGTTACAATCAGCCCCAGCATTTT. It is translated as CASSITGYNQPQHF.